A selection of T cell receptor beta chains follows, all from one sample in a study of shared clonotypes between healthy human individuals. The method was immunoSEQ multiplex PCR; TCRdb's version includes in-frame clones alone and lacks a portion of them. The profile shows about 600,000 clones, around 76% of them singletons. Material: PBMCs. The receptors were gathered from a woman aged 35 to 49 in good health. Some clones in this sample may be carry-over from other donors' samples. Both conserved end residues are part of each CDR3. A D gene is named only where the DNA matches it firmly. Size is stated for part of the rows, as once, few or many counts, or as a class when the clone is expanded.

>TRBJ1-6|TRBD1|TRBV10-2|.
TGCGCCAGTGGACAGGGTTGGTCCCTCACGGATTCACCCCTCCACTTT
CASGQGWSLTDSPLHF
>TRBJ2-3|TRBD2|TRBV5-1|.
TGCGCCAGCAGCTTGGTCACTAGCGGACTTAGCACAGATACGCAGTATTTT
CASSLVTSGLSTDTQYF
>TRBJ2-3|.|TRBV5-4|.
TGTGCCAGCAGCTCCCCCCACACAGATACGCAGTATTTT
CASSSPHTDTQYF
>TRBJ1-1|.|TRBV19|.
TGTGCCAGTAGTATTCCGGGGGGGAACACTGAAGCTTTCTTT
CASSIPGGNTEAFF
>TRBJ1-3|TRBD1|TRBV19|.
TGTGCCAGTAGCCTGGGACAGGCTGGAAACACCATATATTTT
CASSLGQAGNTIYF
>TRBJ1-2|.|TRBV9|.
TGTGCCAGCAGCGTACTCGGGAGTCAGAGACATGGCTACACCTTC
CASSVLGSQRHGYTF
>TRBJ2-1|TRBD1|TRBV5-4|few
TGTGCCAGCAGCATCCTGGGACAGGGGGCAGTCTCCTACAATGAGCAGTTCTTC
CASSILGQGAVSYNEQFF
>TRBJ2-1|.|TRBV6-6|.
TGTGCCAGCAGTTACTCGTACTCCTACAATGAGCAGTTCTTC
CASSYSYSYNEQFF
>TRBJ2-2|TRBD1|TRBV28|.
TGTGCCAGCAAGAGATCAGGGGGCACCGGGGAGCTGTTTTTT
CASKRSGGTGELFF
>TRBJ2-7|TRBD2|TRBV5-1|medium-sized
TGCGCCAGCAGTACTAGCGGGAGTAGATCCTACGAGCAGTACTTC
CASSTSGSRSYEQYF